The 7 T cell receptor beta chains given below trace back to one sample, sequenced in a study of T cells after yellow fever vaccination. One entry per CDR3 protein results from TCRdb running MiXCR on the 5' RACE reads. The table shows 30,000 or so distinct CDR3 sequences, with 6% to 8.5% occurring only once. Sequenced here: PBMCs, either bulk or a sorted T-cell subset (CD4+, CD8+, memory, or dextramer-sorted; not recorded which), sampled on the day of the first yellow fever vaccination. These receptors originate from a man between 18 and 35 years old who received the YFV17D yellow fever vaccine.

This clonotype was detected many times. The V and J genes are TRBV27 and TRBJ2-7; 8 nucleotides line up with TRBD1. Germline trimming cut 2 bases from V and 5 bases from J; bases unmatched to any gene: 14. This CDR3 has 17 amino acids. Looked up from germline, CDR1 is MNHEY and CDR2 is SMNVEV (reference sequence). CDR3 region: CASSLRTGRDRSDEQYF. DNA for the CDR3: TGTGCCAGCAGTTTAAGGACAGGGCGGGACAGGAGCGACGAGCAGTACTTC.

The table lists this clonotype with many counts. This rearrangement joins TRBV29-1 to TRBJ2-1; 10 bases agree with TRBD2. Germline trimming cut 5 bases from V and 9 bases from J; bases unmatched to any gene: 10. CDR1 and CDR2 (germline): SQVTM, ANQGSEA. This CDR3 has 14 residues. CDR3 sequence (DNA): TGCAGCGTTCCCCAGAGCGGGGGGGCCGGTGAGCAGTTCTTC. As protein: CSVPQSGGAGEQFF.

This chain uses TRBV7-6 with TRBJ2-1; perhaps TRBD1 as D (6 bases). The germline gives CDR1 SGHVS, CDR2 FNYEAQ. V was shortened by 5 bases and J by 5 bases, with 22 bases between the two germline ends. The CDR3 contains 17 residues. The CDR3 protein is CASSKPGQQGPNNEQFF. The CDR3 DNA is TGTGCCAGCAGCAAACCCGGACAGCAAGGACCCAACAATGAGCAGTTCTTC.

This clonotype was counted ten times or more. V and J are TRBV3-1 and TRBJ2-3, with D perhaps TRBD1 (5 bases). The CDR3 has 14 residues. V dropped 0 bases and J dropped 6 bases, with 10 bases sitting between them. Per germline, CDR1 LGHDT and CDR2 YNNKEL (reference sequence). This CDR3 reads CASSQEGQVDTQYF. CDR3 sequence (DNA): TGTGCCAGCAGCCAAGAGGGGCAGGTCGATACGCAGTATTTT.

The J gene is TRBJ2-1, the V gene TRBV10-3, with TRBD1 matching over 8 bases. Trimming cost V 11 bases and J 5 bases; bases outside gene matches: 11. The CDR3 spans 14 residues. Germline CDR1 reads ENHRY; CDR2 reads SYGVKD. CDR3: CASLFGQGNNEQFF. CDR3 nucleotide sequence: TGTGCCTCCCTCTTCGGACAGGGTAACAATGAGCAGTTCTTC.

This clonotype was seen ten or more times. The chain employs TRBV10-3 and TRBJ2-5; D remains ambiguous. Looked up from germline, CDR1 is ENHRY and CDR2 is SYGVKD. V dropped 3 bases and J dropped 3 bases, with 17 bases sitting between them. This CDR3 has 16 residues. The CDR3 is CAISEIPSGWEETQYF. CDR3 sequence (DNA): TGTGCCATCAGTGAAATACCGTCAGGTTGGGAAGAGACCCAGTACTTC.

This clonotype was seen at least ten times. This chain uses TRBV5-1 with TRBJ1-1, with D possibly being TRBD1 (6 bases). Germline V gene lookup returns CDR1 SGHRS and CDR2 YFSETQ. Trimming shortened V by 0 bases and J by 7 bases, and 10 bases separated the two germline ends. This CDR3 is built from 13 residues. CDR3: CASSLEGGVEAFF. The CDR3, as DNA: TGCGCCAGCAGCTTGGAGGGGGGGGTTGAAGCTTTCTTT.